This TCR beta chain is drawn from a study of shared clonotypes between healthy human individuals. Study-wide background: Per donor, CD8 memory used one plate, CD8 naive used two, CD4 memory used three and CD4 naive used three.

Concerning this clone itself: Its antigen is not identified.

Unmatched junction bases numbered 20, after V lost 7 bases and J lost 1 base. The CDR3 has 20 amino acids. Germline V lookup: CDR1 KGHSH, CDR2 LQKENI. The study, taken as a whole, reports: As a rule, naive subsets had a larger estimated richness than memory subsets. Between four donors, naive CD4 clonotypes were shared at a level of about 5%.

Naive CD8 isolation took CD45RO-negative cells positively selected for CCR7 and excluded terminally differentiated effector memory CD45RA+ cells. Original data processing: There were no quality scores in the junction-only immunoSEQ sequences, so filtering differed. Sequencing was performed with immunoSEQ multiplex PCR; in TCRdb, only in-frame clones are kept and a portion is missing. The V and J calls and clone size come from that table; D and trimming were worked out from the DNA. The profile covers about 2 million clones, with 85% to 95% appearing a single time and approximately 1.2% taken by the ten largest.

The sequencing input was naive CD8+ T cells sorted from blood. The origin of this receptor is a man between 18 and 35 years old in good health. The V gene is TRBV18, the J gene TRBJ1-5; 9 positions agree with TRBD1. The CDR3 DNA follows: TGTGCCAGCTATACCGATACCGGGTCTGACAGGGGGTACAGCAATCAGCCCCAGCATTTT. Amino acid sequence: CASYTDTGSDRGYSNQPQHF. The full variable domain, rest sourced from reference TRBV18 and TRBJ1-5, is NAGVMQNPRHLVRRRGQEARLRCSPMKGHSHVYWYRQLPEEGLKFMVYLQKENIIDESGMPKERFSAEFPKEGPSILRIQQVVRGDSAAYFCASYTDTGSDRGYSNQPQHFGDGTRLSIL.